Presented here are 30 T cell receptor beta chains from one specimen sequenced in a study of blood T cells in healthy people across ages. A J-beta primer mix and a sample-barcoded 5' primer were used in a second PCR of about 6 to 12 cycles. From the 5' RACE reads, TCRdb called clonotypes with MiXCR, one entry per CDR3 protein. The sample has about 1.1 million distinct CDR3 sequences; less than 45% are singletons. The sequenced sample consisted of blood. These receptors all stem from a man between 18 and 29 years old in good health.

The rearrangement uses TRBV6-1 and TRBJ2-5, with D possibly matching TRBD1 (6 bases). The V gene lost 6 bases and the J gene lost 5 bases, with 19 bases spanning the gap. This CDR3 spans 15 amino acids. Germline V lookup: CDR1 MNHNS, CDR2 SASEGT. DNA of the CDR3: TGTGCCAGCAGGCACCGGGACATTGAACGCGAGACCCAGTACTTC. As protein: CASRHRDIERETQYF.

This clonotype turned up a few times. The chain links TRBV5-6 to TRBJ1-2; tentatively, D is TRBD1 (5 bases). From germline, CDR1 is SGHDT and CDR2 YYEEEE. Between the trimmed V and J ends, which lost 4 bases and 4 bases, there was a span of 14 bases. The CDR3 contains 14 residues. CDR3 DNA sequence: TGTGCCAGCAGCGCCGGCGACAGTCCCTATGGCTACACCTTC. Translation: CASSAGDSPYGYTF.

Concerning this clonotype itself: Since a much larger clone is just one base distant, this may be a read error. The chain couples TRBV29-1 to TRBJ1-2; the D is unclear. Germline loops: CDR1 SQVTM, CDR2 ANQGSEA. The CDR3 loop spans 12 amino acids. With 3 bases removed from V and 6 bases from J, the gap between germline ends came to 11 bases. CDR3 loop: CSVDRTADGYTF. For the CDR3, the DNA is TGCAGCGTTGACAGGACGGCAGATGGCTACACCTTC.

This clonotype has only a few counts. The chain recombines TRBV10-3 with TRBJ1-1; D might be TRBD1 (5 bases). The CDR3 loop spans 16 amino acids. The V and J ends lost 1 base and 0 bases respectively, with 12 bases between them. Germline CDR1 is ENHRY and CDR2 is SYGVKD. The CDR3 spells CAISEYQEGMNTEAFF. CDR3 in DNA: TGTGCCATCAGTGAGTATCAGGAGGGGATGAACACTGAAGCTTTCTTT.

The CDR3 spells CSVPTGYDGYTF. The CDR3, as DNA: TGCAGTGTTCCTACAGGGTATGATGGCTACACCTTC. The chain has TRBV20-1 and TRBJ1-2; D possibly corresponds to TRBD1 (6 bases). The germline V gene has CDR1 DFQATT and CDR2 SNEGSKA (reference sequence). This CDR3 has 12 residues. V lost 7 bases, J lost 6 bases, and 15 bases lay in between.

The J gene is TRBJ1-4, the V gene TRBV6-2 or TRBV6-3, with 7 bases identical to TRBD1. This CDR3 is 14 amino acids long. Trimming at V came to 6 bases and at J to 2 bases, leaving 3 bases not matched to a gene. CDR1 and CDR2 (germline): MNHEY, SVGEGT. CDR3 bases: TGTGCCAGCAGGACAGGGTTGACTAATGAAAAACTGTTTTTT. Protein sequence: CASRTGLTNEKLFF.

The rearrangement joins TRBV4-2 to TRBJ2-1; D gene uncertain. Germline V gene sequence: CDR1 LGHNA, CDR2 YNFKEQ. The CDR3 loop spans 16 amino acids. V gave up 0 bases and J gave up 6 bases, with 15 bases separating them. The CDR3 is CASSQEASGSLNEQFF. In nucleotides, the CDR3 is TGTGCCAGCAGCCAAGAAGCTAGTGGATCCCTCAATGAGCAGTTCTTC.

Turning to this clonotype: Given a much more abundant clone one base away, this may be a read error. The V gene is TRBV12-3 or TRBV12-4, the J gene TRBJ2-5; D possibly corresponds to TRBD2 (6 bases). The CDR3 is made up of 14 amino acids. Trimming left V 10 bases short and J 1 base short, with 16 bases between. The CDR3 DNA reads as TGTGCCAACACTCGGGGACTCCCCCAAGAGACCCAGTACTTC. Protein: CANTRGLPQETQYF.

V usage is TRBV20-1 and J usage is TRBJ1-2; tentatively, D is TRBD1 (5 bases). The CDR3 is 15 amino acids. Trimming left V 2 bases short and J 3 bases short, with 16 bases between. Germline V gene sequence: CDR1 DFQATT, CDR2 SNEGSKA (reference sequence). CDR3 coding DNA: TGCAGTGCTAGAAGTCGAGGGGACCCTGACTATGGCTACACCTTC. The encoded protein is CSARSRGDPDYGYTF.

The chain joins TRBV12-3 or TRBV12-4 to TRBJ1-2; TRBD1 matches 11 bases. The CDR3 covers 14 residues. With V trimmed by 5 bases and J by 8 bases, 7 bases remained unmatched. CDR3 sequence: CASSTTGTGGGYTF. The CDR3 bases are TGTGCCAGCAGTACCACCGGGACAGGGGGGGGCTACACCTTC.

Only one count was recorded for this clonotype. The chain combines TRBV6-5 with TRBJ1-1; no definite D call. V was trimmed by 6 bases and J by 2 bases, leaving 10 bases between them. This CDR3 is 13 amino acids long. Germline V gene data show CDR1 as MNHEY and CDR2 as SVGAGI. DNA of the CDR3: TGTGCCAGCAGGCTATATAGAAACACTGAAGCTTTCTTT. Translated, it gives CASRLYRNTEAFF.

This chain links TRBV7-9 with TRBJ1-1; 8 bases are a match to TRBD1. With 6 bases clipped from V and 0 bases from J, the junction kept 6 bases outside the gene matches. This CDR3 has 15 amino acids. Per germline, CDR1 SEHNR and CDR2 FQNEAQ (reference sequence). The CDR3 protein is CASSPRGQVNTEAFF. As DNA, the CDR3 is TGTGCCAGCAGTCCCAGGGGGCAGGTGAACACTGAAGCTTTCTTT.

The gene calls are TRBV7-2 and TRBJ1-1; D unresolved. CDR3 length equals 16 residues. Germline-derived CDR1 and CDR2 are SGHTA and FQGNSA. With 1 base removed from V and 1 base from J, the gap between germline ends came to 13 bases. CDR3: CASSLGAREKNTEAFF. The CDR3 DNA reads as TGTGCCAGCAGCTTAGGGGCAAGGGAAAAGAACACTGAAGCTTTCTTT.

This clonotype was seen more than once but under ten times. The rearrangement links TRBV27 to TRBJ1-5; 7 bases map to TRBD1. The germline V gene has CDR1 MNHEY and CDR2 SMNVEV (reference sequence). The junction had 3 bases not matched to a gene; V was cut back by 4 bases and J by 0 bases. The CDR3 extends over 15 amino acids. CDR3 nucleotide sequence: TGTGCCAGCAGTTGGGCAGGGGGTAGCAATCAGCCCCAGCATTTT. This gives the protein CASSWAGGSNQPQHF.

The chain couples TRBV6-2 or TRBV6-3 to TRBJ2-2, with D unclear. The CDR3 has 15 residues. Germline V lookup: CDR1 MNHEY, CDR2 SVGEGT. V lost 3 bases and J lost 6, with 14 bases in between. The DNA of the CDR3 is TGTGCCAGCAGTTATTCAGGCATTTGGTCCGGGGAGCTGTTTTTT. Amino acids: CASSYSGIWSGELFF.

The chain links TRBV12-3 or TRBV12-4 to TRBJ1-5; TRBD1 matches at 7 bases. This CDR3 has 15 amino acids. V dropped 9 bases and J dropped 6; count of bases not matched to a gene: 14. The CDR3 region is CASNTQGGVLQPQHF. The CDR3 coding sequence is TGTGCCAGTAACACCCAGGGGGGAGTTCTTCAGCCCCAGCATTTT.

In regard to this clonotype: A much larger clonotype is one base distant, so this may be a read error. The chain employs TRBV2 and TRBJ1-2; D unclear. Germline-derived CDR1 and CDR2 are SNHLY and FYNNEI. The CDR3 is 13 residues long. Trimming cost V 3 bases and J 1 base, with 6 bases left between them. CDR3 loop: CASSDDFNYGYTF. The CDR3 DNA sequence: TGTGCCAGCAGTGACGATTTTAACTATGGCTACACCTTC.

This clonotype has more than one count but fewer than ten. The genes are TRBV6-2 or TRBV6-3 and TRBJ2-3; no firm D call. Germline assignment: CDR1 MNHEY and CDR2 SVGEGT. The CDR3 is 12 residues long. V was trimmed by 1 base and J by 2 bases, leaving 1 base between them. The CDR3, as DNA: TGTGCCAGCAGTTACTTCACAGATACGCAGTATTTT. Protein product: CASSYFTDTQYF.

V gene TRBV20-1 combines with J gene TRBJ2-2, with 9 bases lining up with TRBD2. Germline CDR1 DFQATT, CDR2 SNEGSKA (reference sequence). The V segment lost 6 bases and the J segment 1 base; nucleotides outside the gene matches: 9. The CDR3 length is 16 residues. The CDR3 loop is CSARGSSGVNTGELFF. The CDR3 region has the DNA TGCAGTGCCAGGGGGTCTAGCGGGGTGAACACCGGGGAGCTGTTTTTT.

This clonotype occurred a few times. The genes are TRBV9 and TRBJ1-5; D uncertain. CDR1 is SGDLS and CDR2 is YYNGEE in the germline V gene. The CDR3 extends over 14 amino acids. Deletions cut 1 base from V and 3 bases from J, with 8 bases between. The CDR3 bases are TGTGCCAGCAGCGTAAGCGGATCCAATCAGCCCCAGCATTTT. It codes for CASSVSGSNQPQHF.

This chain connects TRBV5-1 to TRBJ2-7; the match to TRBD2 covers 9 bases. This CDR3 comprises 17 residues. Germline V gives CDR1 SGHRS, CDR2 YFSETQ. V trimming: 0 bases; J trimming: 7 bases; junction bases outside the gene matches: 14. The CDR3, as DNA: TGCGCCAGCAGCTTGGTATACGCGGGGGGGTCCTACAATGAGCAGTACTTC. Its protein is CASSLVYAGGSYNEQYF.

This clonotype was picked up a small number of times. CDR3 nucleotides: TGTGCCAGCAGCGTAGAGGTACAGGGCTATGGCTACACCTTC. The encoded protein is CASSVEVQGYGYTF. V gene TRBV9 combines with J gene TRBJ1-2, with a possible D match to TRBD1 (6 bases). Trimming took off 0 bases at V and 4 bases at J, with 10 bases between the two ends. This CDR3 has 14 amino acids. CDR1 and CDR2 (germline): SGDLS, YYNGEE.

The chain joins TRBV20-1 to TRBJ1-1; 10 bases are a match to TRBD1. This CDR3 comprises 13 residues. The junction had 10 bases not matched to a gene; V was cut back by 4 bases and J by 11 bases. CDR1 DFQATT and CDR2 SNEGSKA come from the germline V gene (reference sequence). In DNA, the CDR3 is TGCAGTGCTACGGACAGGGGGATAAGAGGGGCTTTCTTT. Protein: CSATDRGIRGAFF.

The chain is built from TRBV3-1 and TRBJ2-7, with TRBD1 identical over 8 bases. This CDR3 has 15 residues. From germline, CDR1 is LGHDT and CDR2 YNNKEL (reference sequence). After removal of 4 bases from V and 1 base from J, the junction contained 6 bases not matched to a gene. The CDR3 is CASSRGTGPSYEQYF. The CDR3 DNA reads as TGTGCCAGCAGCCGAGGGACAGGCCCTTCCTACGAGCAGTACTTC.

This clonotype came up a few times. This chain connects TRBV20-1 to TRBJ2-1, with TRBD2 identical over 11 bases. This CDR3 is built from 18 residues. Germline V CDR1 and CDR2: DFQATT, SNEGSKA (reference sequence). V lost 3 bases, J lost 0 bases, and 10 bases stayed unmatched. CDR3 sequence (DNA): TGCAGTGCTAGCCCTAGCGGGGGGCCCTTTAGCTCCTACAATGAGCAGTTCTTC. As protein: CSASPSGGPFSSYNEQFF.

The CDR3 spells CSARRSSGLTQGETQYF. As DNA, the CDR3 is TGCAGTGCTAGACGGAGTTCGGGACTCACGCAAGGGGAGACGCAGTATTTT. The rearrangement uses TRBV20-1 and TRBJ2-3, with D possibly TRBD2 on 6 matching bases. Germline V lookup: CDR1 DFQATT, CDR2 SNEGSKA (reference sequence). This CDR3 contains 17 residues. Trimming took 2 bases from V and 9 from J, leaving 27 bases between them.

This chain joins TRBV6-6 and TRBJ1-1; D is unresolved. Germline CDR1 is MNHNY and CDR2 is SVGAGI (reference sequence). The CDR3 is 12 residues long. V lost 5 bases, J lost 1 base, and 5 bases lay in between. For the CDR3, the DNA is TGTGCCAGCAGTAAAACGAACACTGAAGCTTTCTTT. Protein sequence: CASSKTNTEAFF.

V gene TRBV6-5 combines with J gene TRBJ2-3; D might be TRBD1 (6 bases). The ends were cut back, 6 bases at V and 1 base at J, with 11 bases in the middle. The CDR3 loop spans 14 amino acids. The V gene's germline CDR1 is MNHEY and CDR2 SVGAGI. DNA for the CDR3: TGTGCCAGCAGCGCACAGGGTCGCACAGATACGCAGTATTTT. Its protein is CASSAQGRTDTQYF.

The rearrangement uses TRBV28 and TRBJ2-7, with D possibly matching TRBD2 (5 bases). This CDR3 comprises 15 residues. V was clipped by 6 bases and J by 0 bases, with 15 bases between them. CDR1 and CDR2 (germline): MDHEN, SYDVKM. The CDR3 nucleotides read TGTGCCAGCAGCTCAAGAGGGCCGAGCTCCTACGAGCAGTACTTC. Translation gives CASSSRGPSSYEQYF.

V usage is TRBV12-3 or TRBV12-4 and J usage is TRBJ1-2; the D gene is possibly TRBD1 (5 bases). Trimming removed 6 bases from V and 7 bases from J, with 12 bases in between. The CDR3 is made up of 12 amino acids. The CDR3 protein is CASSKGMGGYTF. The CDR3 region has the DNA TGTGCCAGCAGCAAGGGGATGGGTGGCTACACCTTC.